These 16 T cell receptor beta chains share one sample of origin, sequenced in a study of glioma-infiltrating T cells after dendritic cell vaccination. Data came from immunoSEQ multiplex PCR; TCRdb stores just in-frame clones and leaves some out. Of 95,000 or so clones detected, more than 70% appear once; the ten largest clones hold 2.5% to 3%. This specimen consisted of blood, obtained before dendritic cell vaccination. The receptors were gathered from a human donor with glioblastoma.

The genes are TRBV4-3 and TRBJ1-2; tentative D call: TRBD1 (5 bases). The germline gives CDR1 LGHNA, CDR2 YSLEER. The V gene lost 1 base and the J gene lost 4 bases, with 19 bases spanning the gap. The CDR3 is made up of 17 amino acids. The CDR3 bases are TGCGCCAGCAGCCAAGCCGGAGGCGGAGGGGCCCGCTATGGCTACACCTTC. Translated, it gives CASSQAGGGGARYGYTF.

The V and J genes are TRBV29-1 and TRBJ1-3; D is perhaps TRBD1 (5 bases). Trimming shortened V by 7 bases and J by 4 bases, and 14 bases separated the two germline ends. CDR1 SQVTM and CDR2 ANQGSEA come from the germline V gene. The CDR3 has 13 residues. The chain's CDR3 is CSAWGEGGNTIYF. In nucleotides, the CDR3 is TGCAGCGCCTGGGGGGAAGGGGGAAACACCATATATTTT.

The chain links TRBV7-9 to TRBJ2-3, with a possible D match to TRBD2 (6 bases). The germline V and J ends were trimmed by 3 bases and 0 bases, with 16 bases remaining between them. Per germline, CDR1 SEHNR and CDR2 FQNEAQ (reference sequence). The CDR3 length is 17 residues. CDR3 in amino acids: CASSLFLDYPSTDTQYF. CDR3 DNA: TGTGCCAGCAGCTTGTTTCTGGACTACCCTAGCACAGATACGCAGTATTTT.

The chain carries TRBV5-1 and TRBJ1-5; 11 bases agree with TRBD1. The CDR3 covers 15 residues. Germline CDR1 reads SGHRS; CDR2 reads YFSETQ. V was pared by 4 bases and J by 4 bases, with 4 bases of the junction left unmatched. CDR3 DNA: TGCGCCAGCAGCCCGGGACAGGGGGGGAATCAGCCCCAGCATTTT. It encodes CASSPGQGGNQPQHF. Based on the CDR3 plus reference TRBV5-1 and TRBJ1-5, the full variable domain is KAGVTQTPRYLIKTRGQQVTLSCSPISGHRSVSWYQQTPGQGLQFLFEYFSETQRNKGNFPGRFSGRQFSNSRSEMNVSTLELGDSALYLCASSPGQGGNQPQHFGDGTRLSIL.

This clone appeared once. The CDR3 loop is CASSVDEWREQYF. The DNA of the CDR3 is TGTGCCAGCAGCGTAGATGAGTGGAGGGAGCAGTACTTC. This chain uses TRBV9 with TRBJ2-7; possibly TRBD2 for D (5 bases). Germline values: CDR1 SGDLS, CDR2 YYNGEE. Trimming cost V 0 bases and J 7 bases, with 11 bases left between them. This CDR3 region has 13 residues. Complete variable domain (other parts from reference TRBV9 and TRBJ2-7): DSGVTQTPKHLITATGQRVTLRCSPRSGDLSVYWYQQSLDQGLQFLIQYYNGEERAKGNILERFSAQQFPDLHSELNLSSLELGDSALYFCASSVDEWREQYFGPGTRLTVT.

The CDR3 DNA reads as TGTGCCTGGAGCGGGAACGGCGAGCAGTACTTC. Protein product: CAWSGNGEQYF. The chain carries TRBV30 and TRBJ2-5, with D maybe TRBD2 (5 bases). The J call may be wrong; the DNA end is better matched by TRBJ2-7. The V gene's germline CDR1 is GTSNPN and CDR2 SVGIG (reference sequence). The CDR3 covers 11 residues.

The chain links TRBV9 to TRBJ2-7; D gene ambiguous. The ends were cut back, 0 bases at V and 2 bases at J, with 12 bases in the middle. The V gene's germline CDR1 is SGDLS and CDR2 YYNGEE. This CDR3 region has 15 residues. CDR3 DNA sequence: TGTGCCAGCAGCGTAGGAGGTATTACTCCCTACGAGCAGTACTTC. Translation: CASSVGGITPYEQYF.

V and J are TRBV18 and TRBJ1-1; D might be TRBD1 (5 bases). Germline CDR1 and CDR2: KGHSH and LQKENI. Deletions cut 3 bases from V and 0 bases from J, with 14 bases between. The CDR3 is made up of 16 amino acids. The CDR3, as DNA: TGTGCCAGCTCACCGGGGCACAGCGCTATGAACACTGAAGCTTTCTTT. Its protein is CASSPGHSAMNTEAFF.

This chain uses TRBV19 with TRBJ2-6; the D gene is possibly TRBD1 (6 bases). Trimming stripped 4 bases from V and 4 bases from J, with 11 bases between. The CDR3 runs 15 residues. Germline values: CDR1 LNHDA, CDR2 SQIVND (reference sequence). CDR3 loop: CASSKGVGGANVLTF. CDR3 in DNA: TGTGCCAGTAGTAAGGGGGTCGGGGGGGCCAACGTCCTGACTTTC.

This chain uses TRBV15 with TRBJ2-1; 13 bases are a match to TRBD2. The CDR3 has 15 residues. Germline CDR1 LNHNV, CDR2 YYDKDF (reference sequence). V was clipped by 0 bases and J by 10 bases; unmatched bases: 3. The chain's CDR3 is CATSREPGLAGEQFF. In DNA form, the CDR3 reads TGTGCCACCAGCAGAGAACCGGGACTAGCGGGGGAGCAGTTCTTC.

V gene TRBV2 combines with J gene TRBJ1-5; 7 positions agree with TRBD1. This CDR3 region has 12 residues. Germline values: CDR1 SNHLY, CDR2 FYNNEI. J gave up 16 bases and V 5 bases, and 11 bases lay outside the gene matches. As DNA, the CDR3 is TGTGCCAGCAGTTACGACAGGGCCACCCCACATTTT. This gives the protein CASSYDRATPHF. The variable domain in full, completed from reference TRBV2 and TRBJ1-5, reads EPEVTQTPSHQVTQMGQEVILRCVPISNHLYFYWYRQILGQKVEFLVSFYNNEISEKSEIFDDQFSVERPDGSNFTLKIRSTKLEDSAMYFCASSYDRATPHFGDGTRLSIL.

The chain carries TRBV7-2 and TRBJ2-7; TRBD1 matches at 7 bases. Per germline, CDR1 SGHTA and CDR2 FQGNSA. CDR3 length: 14 residues. V shed 4 bases and J 2 bases; nucleotides not matched to a gene: 5. The CDR3 sequence: CASSYRTGPYEQYF. Written as DNA, the CDR3 is TGTGCCAGCAGCTACCGGACAGGTCCCTACGAGCAGTACTTC. Variable domain in full (rest from reference TRBV7-2 and TRBJ2-7): GAGVSQSPSNKVTEKGKDVELRCDPISGHTALYWYRQSLGQGLEFLIYFQGNSAPDKSGLPSDRFSAERTGGSVSTLTIQRTQQEDSAVYLCASSYRTGPYEQYFGPGTRLTVT.

V usage is TRBV29-1 and J usage is TRBJ2-2; D is ambiguous. The CDR3 loop spans 15 amino acids. Trimming shortened V by 4 bases and J by 1 base, and 13 bases separated the two germline ends. CDR1 SQVTM and CDR2 ANQGSEA come from the germline V gene. CDR3 amino acids: CSVVRSAGNTGELFF. The CDR3 bases are TGCAGCGTTGTTCGGTCGGCAGGGAACACCGGGGAGCTGTTTTTT.

V and J are TRBV28 and TRBJ2-7, with TRBD2 matching over 8 bases. This CDR3 has 16 residues. The junction had 12 bases not matched to a gene; V was cut back by 4 bases and J by 4 bases. CDR1 MDHEN and CDR2 SYDVKM come from the germline V gene. The CDR3, as DNA: TGTGCCAGCAGTTGGGGGCAGCGGGAGCTACGGTACGAGCAGTACTTC. It encodes CASSWGQRELRYEQYF.

This clone showed up just once. The chain recombines TRBV5-1 with TRBJ2-1, with TRBD1 as a possible D gene (5 bases). The CDR3 runs 16 residues. V lost 2 bases, J lost 0 bases, and 12 bases lay in between. The germline V gene encodes CDR1 SGHRS and CDR2 YFSETQ. The DNA for the CDR3 is TGCGCCAGCAGCTTTCTGACAGCCGGCTCCTACAATGAGCAGTTCTTC. Translating gives CASSFLTAGSYNEQFF.

The chain is built from TRBV30 and TRBJ2-1; 12 bases line up with TRBD2. Per the germline V gene, CDR1 is GTSNPN and CDR2 is SVGIG (reference sequence). The CDR3 length is 16 residues. V trimming: 0 bases; J trimming: 4 bases; junction bases outside the gene matches: 4. The CDR3 bases are TGTGCCTGGAGTGTGCCTCTAGCGGGAGGGTACAATGAGCAGTTCTTC. Translating it yields CAWSVPLAGGYNEQFF.